Listed below are T cell receptor beta chains from one sample, sequenced in a study of blood T cell repertoires in COVID-19. Sequencing used immunoSEQ multiplex PCR; TCRdb keeps in-frame clones, though not all of them. This sample has approximately 240,000 clones, with over 75% found just once. The sequenced material came from PBMCs or T cells enriched from blood (not recorded which). The source is a woman under 30 in a cohort exposed to, infected with or recovered from COVID-19 (not recorded which). Both conserved end residues are part of each CDR3. D genes are given only for firm matches. Clone size, where shown, is once, few, many, or a class for clones that have expanded.

D gene	clone size	V gene	J gene	CDR3 protein	CDR3 DNA
TRBD2	once	TRBV11-2	TRBJ2-7	CASSLFGGAGDDEQYF	TGTGCCAGCAGCTTATTTGGGGGAGCGGGAGATGACGAGCAGTACTTC
TRBD1	once	TRBV2	TRBJ1-4	CASRPGTGSEKLFF	TGTGCCAGCAGACCCGGGACAGGGTCCGAAAAACTGTTTTTT
TRBD1	.	TRBV25-1	TRBJ1-1	CASSDRGGLKLGAFF	TGTGCCAGCAGCGACAGGGGGGGCCTAAAGTTGGGAGCTTTCTTT
.	.	TRBV12-3/TRBV12-4	TRBJ1-2	CASSRQLYGYTF	TGTGCCAGCAGTAGACAGCTTTATGGCTACACCTTC
TRBD2	.	TRBV7-8	TRBJ2-1	CASSPLIRLAGNRPTYNEQFF	TGTGCCAGCAGCCCCCTTATCCGACTAGCGGGGAATCGGCCCACCTACAATGAGCAGTTCTTC
.	.	TRBV9	TRBJ2-7	CASSVDASVTYEQYF	TGTGCCAGCAGCGTAGACGCTAGTGTAACCTACGAGCAGTACTTC
TRBD1	once	TRBV19	TRBJ1-6	CASARTGDNSPLHF	TGTGCCAGTGCCAGGACAGGGGATAATTCACCCCTCCACTTT
TRBD1	.	TRBV18	TRBJ2-7	CASSPDRGRGEQYF	TGTGCCAGCTCACCCGACAGGGGGCGAGGCGAGCAGTACTTC
.	.	TRBV10-2	TRBJ2-1	CASSGQRPLFGNEQFF	TGCGCCAGCAGTGGCCAGCGGCCTCTGTTCGGCAATGAGCAGTTCTTC
.	few	TRBV6-4	TRBJ2-2	CASSISGVDTGELFF	TGTGCCAGCAGTATATCAGGGGTGGACACCGGGGAGCTGTTTTTT
.	.	TRBV11-2	TRBJ1-5	CASSLEVREPQHF	TGTGCCAGCAGCTTAGAGGTGCGGGAGCCCCAGCATTTT
TRBD1	.	TRBV4-1	TRBJ1-4	CASSPTGEGEKLFF	TGCGCCAGCAGCCCCACAGGGGAAGGGGAAAAACTGTTTTTT
.	.	TRBV13	TRBJ2-7	CASSLGGISYEQYF	TGTGCCAGCAGCTTAGGCGGGATCTCCTACGAGCAGTACTTC
.	.	TRBV5-1	TRBJ2-2	CASSLVSRANTGELFF	TGCGCCAGCAGCTTGGTTTCGCGAGCGAACACCGGGGAGCTGTTTTTT
.	.	TRBV12-1	TRBJ1-1	CASSFVPLGRVDTEAFF	TGTGCCAGCAGCTTTGTCCCCTTAGGCAGGGTAGACACTGAAGCTTTCTTT
.	.	TRBV12-3/TRBV12-4	TRBJ2-7	CASRGGNYEQYF	TGTGCCAGCAGGGGCGGGAACTACGAGCAGTACTTC
.	.	TRBV29-1	TRBJ2-7	CSVEKGGRYEQYF	TGCAGCGTTGAAAAGGGGGGGCGTTACGAGCAGTACTTC
.	.	TRBV27	TRBJ1-4	CAPRSGPEKLFF	TGTGCCCCCAGGTCAGGGCCTGAAAAACTGTTTTTT
.	.	TRBV28	TRBJ2-7	CASRQGSKLLEQYF	TGTGCCAGCCGGCAGGGGAGCAAGCTACTAGAGCAGTACTTC
TRBD1	.	TRBV9	TRBJ1-2	CASSPRDSYFLNYGYTF	TGTGCCAGCAGCCCGCGGGACAGCTATTTTTTAAACTATGGCTACACCTTC
.	.	TRBV4-2	TRBJ2-7	CASSQASGTGTGEQYF	TGTGCCAGCAGCCAAGCCAGCGGGACAGGCACAGGCGAGCAGTACTTC
.	.	TRBV28	TRBJ1-2	CASSSPVNYGYTF	TGTGCCAGCAGTTCCCCGGTTAACTATGGCTACACCTTC
TRBD1	.	TRBV30	TRBJ2-5	CAWHNTLGGWQETQYF	TGTGCCTGGCACAATACCCTAGGGGGCTGGCAAGAGACCCAGTACTTC
TRBD1	.	TRBV10-3	TRBJ2-3	CAISRGQGASDTQYF	TGTGCCATCAGTAGAGGACAGGGGGCGTCAGATACGCAGTATTTT
TRBD2	.	TRBV29-1	TRBJ2-3	CSGTSGGWDTQYF	TGCAGCGGCACTAGCGGGGGGTGGGATACGCAGTATTTT
TRBD1	.	TRBV12-3/TRBV12-4	TRBJ2-7	CASSSQGAAEQYF	TGTGCCAGCAGTTCACAGGGGGCAGCCGAGCAGTACTTC
.	.	TRBV6-1	TRBJ1-5	CASSDSGFGLGQPQHF	TGTGCCAGCAGTGATTCCGGGTTCGGCCTCGGGCAGCCCCAGCATTTT
.	.	TRBV7-8	TRBJ2-5	CASSLGRDIQETQYF	TGTGCCAGCAGCTTAGGCAGGGACATACAAGAGACCCAGTACTTC
TRBD2	once	TRBV4-2	TRBJ2-3	CASSQEYGGRVTDTQYF	TGTGCCAGCAGCCAAGAATACGGCGGGAGGGTCACAGATACGCAGTATTTT
TRBD2	.	TRBV5-5	TRBJ2-1	CASSFHLAGSSYNEQFF	TGTGCCAGCAGCTTCCACCTAGCGGGAAGCTCCTACAATGAGCAGTTCTTC
.	.	TRBV3-1/TRBV3-2	TRBJ1-2	CASSTRGWGYTF	TGTGCCAGCAGCACGCGAGGCTGGGGCTACACCTTC
TRBD1	once	TRBV28	TRBJ2-7	CASSFRGGPPSYEQYF	TGTGCCAGCAGTTTTCGAGGGGGCCCTCCCTCCTACGAGCAGTACTTC
.	.	TRBV3-1/TRBV3-2	TRBJ1-6	CASSLGGRNSPLHF	TGTGCCAGCAGCCTTGGAGGTCGAAATTCACCCCTCCACTTT
.	.	TRBV6-1	TRBJ2-5	CASSENGETQYF	TGTGCCAGCAGTGAGAACGGAGAGACCCAGTACTTC
.	.	TRBV19	TRBJ1-2	CASALDPGQYGYTF	TGTGCCAGTGCCCTAGACCCCGGACAGTATGGCTACACCTTC
TRBD1	.	TRBV2	TRBJ2-7	CASMFGQGVSYEQYF	TGTGCCAGCATGTTTGGACAGGGGGTTTCCTACGAGCAGTACTTC
.	.	TRBV27	TRBJ2-5	CASSPRLDGTQYF	TGTGCCAGCAGTCCAAGACTAGACGGGACCCAGTACTTC
.	.	TRBV14	TRBJ1-5	CASSRSSNQPQHF	TGTGCCAGCAGCCGTTCGAGCAATCAGCCCCAGCATTTT
TRBD2	few	TRBV19	TRBJ2-2	CASSIDPLAGALNTGELFF	TGTGCCAGTAGTATAGACCCCCTAGCGGGGGCCCTAAACACCGGGGAGCTGTTTTTT
.	.	TRBV5-1	TRBJ1-5	CASSLGDSLLNQPQHF	TGCGCCAGCAGCCTGGGAGACAGCCTTTTAAATCAGCCCCAGCATTTT
TRBD1	.	TRBV9	TRBJ1-1	CASSVRQGEAFF	TGTGCCAGCAGCGTAAGACAGGGTGAAGCTTTCTTT
.	once	TRBV6-1	TRBJ1-4	CASSELGGDEKLFF	TGTGCCAGCAGTGAATTGGGGGGTGATGAAAAACTGTTTTTT
TRBD1	.	TRBV5-1	TRBJ1-5	CASSLVSGGAGQPQHF	TGCGCCAGCAGCTTGGTTTCAGGGGGCGCAGGTCAGCCCCAGCATTTT
.	.	TRBV20-1	TRBJ2-5	CSASGLGTQYF	TGCAGTGCATCCGGACTGGGGACCCAGTACTTC
TRBD1	.	TRBV7-8	TRBJ2-7	CASSLRQGPTYEQYF	TGTGCCAGCAGCCTACGACAGGGACCGACCTACGAGCAGTACTTC
.	.	TRBV20-1	TRBJ1-5	CSASGGDQPQHF	TGCAGTGCTAGTGGGGGCGATCAGCCCCAGCATTTT
.	.	TRBV2	TRBJ1-6	CASTERGNSPLHF	TGTGCCAGCACTGAGAGGGGGAATTCACCCCTCCACTTT
TRBD2	.	TRBV9	TRBJ2-5	CASSVTGGETQYF	TGTGCCAGCAGCGTAACGGGAGGAGAGACCCAGTACTTC
.	.	TRBV19	TRBJ1-1	CASSPLMRAFF	TGTGCCAGTAGTCCACTCATGAGAGCTTTCTTT
TRBD2	few	TRBV13	TRBJ2-1	CASSLLAGGYNEQFF	TGTGCCAGCAGCTTACTAGCGGGGGGGTACAATGAGCAGTTCTTC
.	.	TRBV19	TRBJ2-5	CASSPDSPKETQYF	TGTGCCAGTAGTCCGGACAGCCCAAAAGAGACCCAGTACTTC
TRBD1	.	TRBV27	TRBJ1-5	CASSPTGWWNQPQHF	TGTGCCAGCAGTCCGACAGGGTGGTGGAATCAGCCCCAGCATTTT
TRBD2	.	TRBV19	TRBJ2-5	CASSIRGGGGETQYF	TGTGCCAGTAGTATCCGGGGGGGCGGAGGAGAGACCCAGTACTTC